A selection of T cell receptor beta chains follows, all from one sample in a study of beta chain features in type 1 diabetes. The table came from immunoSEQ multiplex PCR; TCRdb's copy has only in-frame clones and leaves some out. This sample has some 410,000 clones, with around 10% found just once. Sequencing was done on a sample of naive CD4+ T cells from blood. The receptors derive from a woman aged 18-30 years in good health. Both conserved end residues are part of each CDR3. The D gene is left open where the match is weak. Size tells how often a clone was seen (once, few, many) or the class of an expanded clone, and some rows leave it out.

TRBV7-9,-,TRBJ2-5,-,TGTGCCAGCAGTATCATGGGGGCGGCGGAGACCCAGTACTTC,CASSIMGAAETQYF
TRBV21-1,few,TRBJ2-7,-,TGTGCCAGCAGCAAAGGGGCAGGGGAAGTCTACGAGCAGTACTTC,CASSKGAGEVYEQYF
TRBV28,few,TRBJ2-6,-,TGTGCCAGCAGCCCCACAATCTCTGGGGCCAACGTCCTGACTTTC,CASSPTISGANVLTF
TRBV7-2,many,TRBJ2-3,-,TGTGCCAGCAGCCTAGTGGCGAGCACAGATACGCAGTATTTT,CASSLVASTDTQYF
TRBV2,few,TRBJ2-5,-,TGTGCCAGCAGGCCGACTAGTCAAGAGACCCAGTACTTC,CASRPTSQETQYF
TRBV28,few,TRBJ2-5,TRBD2,TGTGCCAGCAGTCTAGCGGGTGGAGAGACCCAGTACTTC,CASSLAGGETQYF
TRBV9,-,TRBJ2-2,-,TGTGCCAGCAGCGTAGGCGGGATTACCGGGGAGCTGTTTTTT,CASSVGGITGELFF
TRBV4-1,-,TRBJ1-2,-,TGCGCCAGCAGCCAAGAACAGGGCGGAGACTATGGCTACACCTTC,CASSQEQGGDYGYTF
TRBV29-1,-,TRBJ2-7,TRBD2,TGCAGCGTCGAGGGACTAGCGGGAGGCGACGAGCAGTACTTC,CSVEGLAGGDEQYF
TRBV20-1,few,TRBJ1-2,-,TGCAGTGCTAGTTTGGACAATGGCTACACCTTC,CSASLDNGYTF
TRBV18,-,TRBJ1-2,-,TGTGCCAGCTCACCAGGGGATTATGGCTACACCTTC,CASSPGDYGYTF
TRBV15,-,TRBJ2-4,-,TGTGCCACCAGGGGAGACCGGGGGCTCCTAGCCAAAAACATTCAGTACTTC,CATRGDRGLLAKNIQYF
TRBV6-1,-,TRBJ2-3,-,TGTGCCAGCAGAGGGGTGGGGACAATTACAGATACGCAGTATTTT,CASRGVGTITDTQYF
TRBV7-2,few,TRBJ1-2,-,TGTGCCAGCAGCTTATTATACCGTGGCAGCACAGGGAGCTATGGCTACACCTTC,CASSLLYRGSTGSYGYTF
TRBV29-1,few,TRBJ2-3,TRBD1,TGCAGCGACACCGGGACAGGGGGTCATACGCAGTATTTT,CSDTGTGGHTQYF
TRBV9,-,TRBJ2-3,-,TGTGCCAGCAGCGTAGGGCGGCCCGGGAGCGTAGATACGCAGTATTTT,CASSVGRPGSVDTQYF
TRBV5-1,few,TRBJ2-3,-,TGCGCCAGCAGTACATTCCTATCCACAGATACGCAGTATTTT,CASSTFLSTDTQYF
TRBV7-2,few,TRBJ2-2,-,TGTGCCAGCAGCTTCGAGGGAGGCACCGGGGAGCTGTTTTTT,CASSFEGGTGELFF
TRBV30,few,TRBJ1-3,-,TGTGCCTGGAGACTACGGGGGATTCCGGCAGCCACCATATATTTT,CAWRLRGIPAATIYF
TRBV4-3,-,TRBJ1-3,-,TGCGCCAGCAGCCTCGGGGGGAACGTTGGAAACACCATATATTTT,CASSLGGNVGNTIYF
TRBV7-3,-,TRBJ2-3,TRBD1,TGTGCCAGCAGCAACCTTGGACAGGGAGTGGGTTGGTCGGATACGCAGTATTTT,CASSNLGQGVGWSDTQYF
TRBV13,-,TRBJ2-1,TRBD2,TGTGCCAGCAGCTCCGGACTAGCGGGAGGAAATGAGCAGTTCTTC,CASSSGLAGGNEQFF
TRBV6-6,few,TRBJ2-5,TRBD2,TGTGCCAGCAGGTGGACTAGCGGGCCTCCAGAGACCCAGTACTTC,CASRWTSGPPETQYF
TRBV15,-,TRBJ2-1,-,TGTGCCACCAGCAGAGACCCCACATCGAACAATGAGCAGTTCTTC,CATSRDPTSNNEQFF
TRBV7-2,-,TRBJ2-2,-,TGTGCCAGCAGCTTACCAGGGCCCGGGGAGCTGTTTTTT,CASSLPGPGELFF
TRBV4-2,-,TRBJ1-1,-,TGTGCCAGCAGCCAAGATCTTACGATCACTGAAGCTTTCTTT,CASSQDLTITEAFF
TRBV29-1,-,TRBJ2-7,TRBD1,TGCAGCGTTCAGGACAGGGGCAACTACGAGCAGTACTTC,CSVQDRGNYEQYF
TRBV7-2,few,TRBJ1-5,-,TGTGCCAGCAGCAGACATAGCAATCAGCCCCAGCATTTT,CASSRHSNQPQHF
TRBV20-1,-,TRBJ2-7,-,TGCAGTGCTCGCCGTGCCCTCGAGGAGTACTTC,CSARRALEEYF
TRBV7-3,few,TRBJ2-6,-,TGTGCCAGCTCACTCCCTGGGGCCAACGTCCTGACTTTC,CASSLPGANVLTF
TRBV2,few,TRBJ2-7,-,TGTGCCAGCATGGGCAGTTCCTACGAGCAGTACTTC,CASMGSSYEQYF
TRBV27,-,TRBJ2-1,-,TGTGCCAGCAGTCCCCTAGGACTGCCGGGCTCCTACAATGAGCAGTTCTTC,CASSPLGLPGSYNEQFF
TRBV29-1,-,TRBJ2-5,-,TGCAGCGTTGAATCGTTCGGCCAAGAGACCCAGTACTTC,CSVESFGQETQYF
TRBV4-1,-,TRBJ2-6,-,TGCGCCAGCAGCCAAGGGACCTTCTCTGGGGCCAACGTCCTGACTTTC,CASSQGTFSGANVLTF
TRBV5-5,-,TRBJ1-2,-,TGTGCCAGCAGCACTCCCAGTCCTCTGGGCTACACCTTC,CASSTPSPLGYTF
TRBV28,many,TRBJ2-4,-,TGTGCCAGCAGCCCAAACTTCAGCGGAGCCAAAAACATTCAGTACTTC,CASSPNFSGAKNIQYF
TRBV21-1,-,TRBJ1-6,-,TGTGCCAGCGGGGGGGGTTCACCCCTCCACTTT,CASGGGSPLHF
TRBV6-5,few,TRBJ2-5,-,TGTGCCAGCAGTTATCTGGGGGCCGAGACCCAGTACTTC,CASSYLGAETQYF
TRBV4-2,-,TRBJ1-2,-,TGTGCCAGCAGCCCTGGTGCACCAGCTAACTATGGCTACACCTTC,CASSPGAPANYGYTF
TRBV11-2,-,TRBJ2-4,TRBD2,TGTGCCAGCAGCACTCTAGCGGGAACGTGGAACATTCAGTACTTC,CASSTLAGTWNIQYF
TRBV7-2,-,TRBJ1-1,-,TGTGCCAGCAGCACCGGACGGAGGAACACTGAAGCTTTCTTT,CASSTGRRNTEAFF
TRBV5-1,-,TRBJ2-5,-,TGCGCCAGCAGCTTGGGGACAGCGTACCAAGAGACCCAGTACTTC,CASSLGTAYQETQYF
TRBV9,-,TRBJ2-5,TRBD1,TGTGCCAGCAGGCCACAGGGGCAAGAGACCCAGTACTTC,CASRPQGQETQYF
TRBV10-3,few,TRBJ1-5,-,TGTGCCATCAGTCCGCAGGGAGGTAATCAGCCCCAGCATTTT,CAISPQGGNQPQHF
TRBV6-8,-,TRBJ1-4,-,TGTGCCACCCCACCCGTTGCGAGGAAACTGTTTTTT,CATPPVARKLFF
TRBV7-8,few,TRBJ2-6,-,TGTGCCAGCAGCTTCCGGATGGATCCGGGGGCCAACGTCCTGACTTTC,CASSFRMDPGANVLTF
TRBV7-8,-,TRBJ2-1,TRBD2,TGTGCCAGCAGGCCGAGGACTAGCGGGAACTACAATGAGCAGTTCTTC,CASRPRTSGNYNEQFF
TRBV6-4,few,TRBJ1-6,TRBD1,TGTGCCAGCAGAGGGGACAGGGGGTCACCCCTCCACTTT,CASRGDRGSPLHF
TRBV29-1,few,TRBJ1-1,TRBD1,TGCAGCGTGAAAGGGACAGATTGGACTGAAGCTTTCTTT,CSVKGTDWTEAFF